One sample yielded the 26 T cell receptor beta chains listed below, sequenced in a study of shared clonotypes between healthy human individuals. Clones were read by immunoSEQ multiplex PCR, and TCRdb kept only the in-frame ones, dropping some. The sample consists of roughly 2.5 million clones, more than 80% of them appearing once. Sequenced input: naive CD4+ T cells sorted from blood. The subset was: CD45RA+ positively selected. The receptors originated from a man aged 18 to 30 in good health.

The genes are TRBV2 and TRBJ2-2; D is uncertain. CDR1 and CDR2 (germline): SNHLY, FYNNEI. The CDR3 has 13 residues. Trimming pared 5 bases from V and 5 bases from J, leaving 9 bases between. This chain's CDR3 is CASSLSRTGELFF. CDR3 DNA: TGTGCCAGCAGTCTTTCAAGAACCGGGGAGCTGTTTTTT.

A remark on this clone: Distinct nucleotide sequences in the sample also encode this CDR3. The chain carries TRBV30 and TRBJ1-6, with D maybe TRBD1 (6 bases). The CDR3 is 13 residues long. V dropped 4 bases and J dropped 8 bases, with 12 bases sitting between them. Per the germline V gene, CDR1 is GTSNPN and CDR2 is SVGIG (reference sequence). This chain's CDR3 is CAWTGQGDSPLHF. The CDR3, as DNA: TGTGCCTGGACGGGACAAGGAGATTCACCCCTCCACTTT.

This chain uses TRBV7-2 with TRBJ1-5; weak D call: TRBD1 (6 bases). Trimming removed 1 base from V and 6 bases from J, with 16 bases in between. Germline V gene sequence: CDR1 SGHTA, CDR2 FQGNSA. The CDR3 runs 16 residues. CDR3 nucleotide sequence: TGTGCCAGCAGCTTAGACGCGGTTGGGGGCAGTCAGCCCCAGCATTTT. It codes for CASSLDAVGGSQPQHF.

The chain links TRBV11-2 to TRBJ2-5; D is uncertain. The last part of the DNA fits TRBJ2-7 better; the J call may be wrong. The CDR3 length is 19 residues. The germline gives CDR1 SGHAT, CDR2 FQNNGV. In DNA form, the CDR3 reads TGTGCCAGCAGCTTAGGCCCCCCAAGGGCCGTCCTGAGCTCCTACGAGCAGTACTTC. Translating it yields CASSLGPPRAVLSSYEQYF.

V gene TRBV10-3 combines with J gene TRBJ2-3; TRBD2 agrees at 9 bases. Germline CDR1 reads ENHRY; CDR2 reads SYGVKD. With V trimmed by 6 bases and J by 2 bases, 9 bases remained unmatched. The CDR3 runs 16 residues. The CDR3 DNA reads TGTGCCATCAGGAGGGATCCTAGCGGGGTCACAGATACGCAGTATTTT. This sequence encodes CAIRRDPSGVTDTQYF.

This sequence joins TRBV5-4 and TRBJ2-7; TRBD1 matches at 8 bases. CDR3 length: 14 residues. The V segment lost 10 bases and the J segment 2 bases; nucleotides outside the gene matches: 11. Per germline, CDR1 SGHNT and CDR2 YYREEE (reference sequence). The CDR3: CAWSPGQATYEQYF. The CDR3 bases are TGTGCCTGGAGCCCGGGACAGGCGACCTACGAGCAGTACTTC.

V usage is TRBV4-3 and J usage is TRBJ2-4; 7 nucleotides line up with TRBD1. CDR3 size: 18 residues. V trimming: 0 bases; J trimming: 3 bases; junction bases outside the gene matches: 11. Germline assignment: CDR1 LGHNA and CDR2 YSLEER. CDR3: CASSQDGAPGGGKNIQYF. The CDR3 nucleotides are TGCGCCAGCAGCCAAGACGGGGCCCCAGGGGGTGGCAAAAACATTCAGTACTTC.

The rearrangement joins TRBV7-2 to TRBJ2-2, with a tentative D call TRBD1 (6 bases). Trimming removed 1 base from V and 4 bases from J, with 13 bases in between. This CDR3 comprises 16 residues. Germline CDR1 and CDR2: SGHTA and FQGNSA. CDR3 region: CASSLGVAGVTGELFF. In DNA, the CDR3 is TGTGCCAGCAGCTTAGGGGTGGCAGGGGTCACCGGGGAGCTGTTTTTT.

The chain employs TRBV5-1 and TRBJ2-7; unclear D gene. The germline V gene has CDR1 SGHRS and CDR2 YFSETQ. Trimming removed 4 bases from V and 2 bases from J, with 7 bases in between. This CDR3 contains 12 residues. CDR3 amino acids: CASSGSAYEQYF. The DNA of the CDR3 is TGCGCCAGCAGCGGGTCAGCCTACGAGCAGTACTTC.

V is TRBV19 and J is TRBJ1-2; no firm D call. The CDR3 is made up of 15 amino acids. Germline CDR1 and CDR2: LNHDA and SQIVND (reference sequence). V was shortened by 5 bases and J by 0 bases, with 13 bases between the two germline ends. CDR3 sequence: CASSPTIHTNYGYTF. The CDR3 nucleotides read TGTGCCAGTAGTCCCACGATACACACTAACTATGGCTACACCTTC. The variable domain in full, with the rest retrieved from reference TRBV19 and TRBJ1-2, is DGGITQSPKYLFRKEGQNVTLSCEQNLNHDAMYWYRQDPGQGLRLIYYSQIVNDFQKGDIAEGYSVSREKKESFPLTVTSAQKNPTAFYLCASSPTIHTNYGYTFGSGTRLTVV.

This clone was seen just once. The chain links TRBV2 to TRBJ2-3; 15 nucleotides align to TRBD2. Per the germline V gene, CDR1 is SNHLY and CDR2 is FYNNEI. This CDR3 has 18 residues. V was clipped by 7 bases and J by 3 bases; unmatched bases: 11. CDR3 bases: TGTGCCAGCAATGGACACTGGACTAGCGGGAGGGGTACAGATACGCAGTATTTT. Amino acids: CASNGHWTSGRGTDTQYF. Variable domain in full (rest from reference TRBV2 and TRBJ2-3): EPEVTQTPSHQVTQMGQEVILRCVPISNHLYFYWYRQILGQKVEFLVSFYNNEISEKSEIFDDQFSVERPDGSNFTLKIRSTKLEDSAMYFCASNGHWTSGRGTDTQYFGPGTRLTVL.

The gene calls are TRBV4-1 and TRBJ2-3; 11 bases agree with TRBD2. Losses at the gene ends were 2 bases for V and 0 bases for J; bases not matched to a gene: 4. This CDR3 has 17 amino acids. Per the germline V gene, CDR1 is MGHRA and CDR2 is YSYEKL. CDR3 amino acids: CASSQLGLAASTDTQYF. Written as DNA, the CDR3 is TGCGCCAGCAGCCAATTGGGACTAGCGGCTAGCACAGATACGCAGTATTTT.

In its sample, this clone was seen once. The rearrangement links TRBV10-1 to TRBJ1-2; D not resolved. The CDR3 is 13 amino acids. Trimming removed 2 bases from V and 5 bases from J, with 9 bases in between. CDR1 WNHNN and CDR2 SYGVQD come from the germline V gene (reference sequence). CDR3: CASSEDRKYGYTF. Here the CDR3 DNA reads TGCGCCAGCAGTGAGGACCGAAAATATGGCTACACCTTC.

This chain connects TRBV29-1 to TRBJ1-1, with D maybe TRBD1 (5 bases). Germline-derived CDR1 and CDR2 are SQVTM and ANQGSEA. The germline V and J ends were trimmed by 5 bases and 1 base, with 11 bases remaining between them. The CDR3 sequence is 13 residues long. CDR3 in DNA: TGCAGCGTTTTGACAAGGGGGAACACTGAAGCTTTCTTT. This codes for CSVLTRGNTEAFF.

The chain employs TRBV15 and TRBJ1-5; D is unclear. Germline CDR1 LNHNV, CDR2 YYDKDF (reference sequence). The CDR3 covers 13 residues. V was cut by 5 bases and J by 2 bases, with 7 bases left in between. CDR3 amino acids: CATSGQGNQPQHF. The DNA for the CDR3 is TGTGCCACCAGCGGGCAAGGCAATCAGCCCCAGCATTTT. Supplemented by reference TRBV15 and TRBJ1-5, the full variable domain reads DAMVIQNPRYQVTQFGKPVTLSCSQTLNHNVMYWYQQKSSQAPKLLFHYYDKDFNNEADTPDNFQSRRPNTSFCFLDIRSPGLGDTAMYLCATSGQGNQPQHFGDGTRLSIL.

This chain links TRBV4-1 with TRBJ2-5, with D unclear. This CDR3 comprises 13 residues. Germline V gene lookup returns CDR1 MGHRA and CDR2 YSYEKL. V was clipped by 5 bases and J by 5 bases, with 12 bases between them. This CDR3 reads CASSFGLRETQYF. Here the CDR3 DNA reads TGCGCCAGCAGCTTCGGCCTTAGGGAGACCCAGTACTTC.

In regard to this clone: Other DNA sequences in this sample translate to the same CDR3. The V and J genes are TRBV30 and TRBJ1-6, with 8 bases lining up with TRBD1. Germline CDR1 reads GTSNPN; CDR2 reads SVGIG (reference sequence). J gave up 10 bases and V 2 bases, and 4 bases lay outside the gene matches. This CDR3 contains 13 residues. CDR3 nucleotides: TGTGCCTGGAGTACAGGGGGAAGCTCACCCCTCCACTTT. Amino acid sequence: CAWSTGGSSPLHF.

The chain links TRBV7-9 to TRBJ1-5; the D gene is possibly TRBD1 (5 bases). Trimming shortened V by 3 bases and J by 4 bases, and 16 bases separated the two germline ends. Germline V gene lookup returns CDR1 SEHNR and CDR2 FQNEAQ (reference sequence). The CDR3 runs 16 residues. The CDR3 DNA sequence: TGTGCCAGCAGCTTTTGGTTGGGGGAGGGTAATCAGCCCCAGCATTTT. Its protein product is CASSFWLGEGNQPQHF.

The chain combines TRBV5-6 with TRBJ2-3; the match to TRBD1 covers 7 bases. The germline V gene encodes CDR1 SGHDT and CDR2 YYEEEE. CDR3 size: 14 residues. With 4 bases clipped from V and 2 bases from J, the junction kept 4 bases outside the gene matches. The CDR3 nucleotides read TGTGCCAGCAGCCAGGGACAGCCCACAGATACGCAGTATTTT. This translates into CASSQGQPTDTQYF. The variable domain in full, completed from reference TRBV5-6 and TRBJ2-3, reads DAGVTQSPTHLIKTRGQQVTLRCSPKSGHDTVSWYQQALGQGPQFIFQYYEEEERQRGNFPDRFSGHQFPNYSSELNVNALLLGDSALYLCASSQGQPTDTQYFGPGTRLTVL.

The chain uses TRBV7-3 and TRBJ2-3, with 7 bases identical to TRBD1. The length of the CDR3 is 16 residues. Germline CDR1 reads SGHTA; CDR2 reads FQGTGA. V shed 1 base and J 2 bases; nucleotides not matched to a gene: 6. The CDR3 bases are TGTGCCAGCAGCTTAAAGGGACAGTTTCCCACAGATACGCAGTATTTT. Translating it yields CASSLKGQFPTDTQYF.

The chain combines TRBV15 with TRBJ1-5; weak D call: TRBD1 (5 bases). The CDR3 is 15 residues long. Germline lookup yields CDR1 LNHNV and CDR2 YYDKDF (reference sequence). V shed 0 bases and J shed 4 bases, with 10 bases lying between them. The CDR3 protein is CATSRDLGGNQPQHF. CDR3 sequence (DNA): TGTGCCACCAGCAGAGATCTTGGGGGGAATCAGCCCCAGCATTTT.

V is TRBV6-4 and J is TRBJ2-7; D gene ambiguous. CDR3 length: 14 residues. Looked up from germline, CDR1 is MRHNA and CDR2 is SNTAGT. Trimming removed 0 bases at V and 2 bases at J, with 8 bases between. Written as DNA, the CDR3 is TGTGCCAGCAGTGACTCGACCCCCCCCTACGAGCAGTACTTC. Encoded protein: CASSDSTPPYEQYF.

The rearrangement uses TRBV21-1 and TRBJ2-1; the D call TRBD2 from the table was never checked on the DNA. TRBV21-1 is labeled a pseudogene. CDR3 length: 16 residues. The CDR3 sequence: CASSNEGGVSSNEQFF. CDR3 nucleotides: TGTGCCAGCAGCAACGAGGGGGGGGTTAGTAGCAATGAGCAGTTCTTC.

As concerns this clone: The sample holds other DNA sequences that translate to the same CDR3. The CDR3 spells CASSLAGGVNTEAFF. CDR3 nucleotide sequence: TGCGCCAGCAGCTTGGCCGGAGGAGTGAACACTGAAGCTTTCTTT. The chain carries TRBV5-1 and TRBJ1-1; no firm D call. Per the germline V gene, CDR1 is SGHRS and CDR2 is YFSETQ. The CDR3 spans 15 residues. The V gene lost 0 bases and the J gene lost 0 bases, with 9 bases spanning the gap.

The rearrangement links TRBV18 to TRBJ1-3; D not certain. CDR1 KGHSH and CDR2 LQKENI come from the germline V gene. The CDR3 is made up of 17 amino acids. Trimming shortened V by 2 bases and J by 0 bases, and 14 bases separated the two germline ends. The chain's CDR3 is CASSPTRAASSGNTIYF. CDR3 DNA sequence: TGTGCCAGCTCACCAACGCGCGCGGCAAGCTCTGGAAACACCATATATTTT.

The V and J genes are TRBV19 and TRBJ2-7; a weak D match, TRBD1 (6 bases). The germline V and J ends were trimmed by 1 base and 4 bases, with 11 bases remaining between them. Looked up from germline, CDR1 is LNHDA and CDR2 is SQIVND (reference sequence). The CDR3 sequence is 14 residues long. Written as DNA, the CDR3 is TGTGCCAGTAGTATAGCTGGGGGCCGGTACGAGCAGTACTTC. This encodes CASSIAGGRYEQYF. The full variable domain, rest sourced from reference TRBV19 and TRBJ2-7, is DGGITQSPKYLFRKEGQNVTLSCEQNLNHDAMYWYRQDPGQGLRLIYYSQIVNDFQKGDIAEGYSVSREKKESFPLTVTSAQKNPTAFYLCASSIAGGRYEQYFGPGTRLTVT.